The entry that follows covers one T cell receptor beta chain sequence. This clonotype was observed many times. There is no known antigen for this receptor. Nothing much larger sits one base from this clone, and base qualities are not available. For repertoire sequencing, the TCR beta CDR3 regions were amplified from RNA transcripts. The first round of RT-PCR was done with HTBI primers and the Qiagen OneStep RT-PCR kit, and was followed by a second round of multiplex PCR, then size selection and purification. Libraries were sequenced paired-end with 100 bp reads on an Illumina HiSeq2000. Under the source paper's analysis protocol: Reads were processed with SOAPnuke, discarding reads with adapters, uncalled bases, mean Phred below 15, or no exact constant-primer or identifier match. High-quality paired reads were merged with COPE v1.2.5. Clonotypes were defined as unique nucleotide sequences and were aligned to IMGT TRB V, D and J references using MiTCR v1.1. Only V-J combinations with frequency above 0.0001 were analysed, covering about 99% of repertoires. For each V-J combination, a TCR clonal expansion and chaos score was defined as the ratio of F50 clonal expansion to chaos observed in the TCRdist matrix. Features were reduced by Welch's t-statistics and random forest to 10 to 15 V-J combinations, which fed a naive Bayes classifier. The Morisita-Horn index was used to measure how similar the thyroid and blood repertoires were. The public reads were reprocessed in TCRdb via fastp at Q25 and MiXCR, keeping in-frame beta chains. Every entry covers one CDR3 protein and lists the most common genes and DNA from its rows. TCRdb, rather than the study authors, made the V and J calls. The sample yields around 1.1 million distinct CDR3 sequences; less than 45% were counted once. Jointly, the top ten make up around 10% of the sample.

The data were taken from a study of Graves' ophthalmopathy and Graves' hyperthyroidism listed by TCRdb under 2018. About the full investigation: Stable hyperthyroidism was defined as no progression to ophthalmopathy within 18 months of follow-up. To tell Graves' ophthalmopathy apart from Graves' hyperthyroidism, and to predict which patients would progress to ophthalmopathy, the study relied on TCR beta repertoire signatures. In total, around 140 blood samples were TCR-sequenced: around 42 ophthalmopathy, approximately 80 hyperthyroidism and about 17 hyperthyroidism-to-ophthalmopathy patients. To explore V-J signatures that separate ophthalmopathy from hyperthyroidism, a discovery set of more than 95 patients was enrolled, consisting of more than 40 with ophthalmopathy and about 60 with stable hyperthyroidism. For independent validation, a separate cohort was made up of 18 hyperthyroidism patients plus 17 patients who later progressed from hyperthyroidism to ophthalmopathy. Once sampling was done, hyperthyroidism patients were given methimazole at a starting dose of 30 mg daily, while ophthalmopathy patients were given high-dose intravenous methylprednisolone. In more than five hyperthyroidism patients, T-cell repertoires of thyroid tissue and blood were compared.

Patients with hyperthyroidism were aged 18 to 65 years, had been newly diagnosed, and had a disease duration of less than 2 months. Patients with other autoimmune diseases, uncontrolled infections, pregnancy or lactation were excluded from the study. Diagnosis relied on clinical symptoms, serum thyroxine, TRAb, thyroid ultrasound and orbital computed tomography. Trizol reagent was used to extract the total RNA, and its quality was then checked on an Agilent 2100 Bioanalyzer. What the study reported, not specific to this receptor: No statistical method was used to set the sample size in advance, and the investigators knew which group each participant was assigned to. In validation, the model predicted ophthalmopathy progression with about 71% sensitivity and approximately 78% specificity; 12 predicted patients were CT-confirmed with GO in a median of around 6.5 months. Most expanded thyroid clonotypes with frequency above 0.001 were also detected in blood, suggesting blood repertoires may reflect the thyroid immune response. Ophthalmopathy was separated from stable hyperthyroidism by the 13-signature model with around 88% sensitivity and about 81% specificity in cross-validation and with 80%/75% in the test set.

Sequencing was carried out using peripheral blood or thyroid tissue (not recorded which). The TCR was taken from an adult man with Graves' hyperthyroidism.

The DNA sequence reads TGTGCCAGCAGCTCCTCGCCGGGACGCCGCTACACCTTC. This yields the protein CASSSSPGRRYTF. The rearrangement joined TRBV7-3 to TRBJ1-2, and the D gene may be TRBD1, 5 bases matching. CDR1 and CDR2 (SGHTA, FQGTGA) derive from the germline V gene. The trim is 4 bases for V and 9 bases for J, with a gap of 15 bases between the germline ends. The CDR3, cysteine through phenylalanine, is 13 amino acids long. The only DNA kept is the CDR3, 39 bases in frame from the first base.